The 13 T cell receptor beta chains reported below all come from one sample, sequenced in a study of Graves' ophthalmopathy and Graves' hyperthyroidism. From RNA, the CDR3 regions of TCR beta chains were amplified and sequenced. An opening RT-PCR round employed HTBI primers and preceded a second-round multiplex PCR. TCRdb used MiXCR to reprocess the multiplex PCR reads, holding one entry per CDR3 protein. The profile shows 500,000 to 700,000 distinct CDR3 sequences, 22% of them singletons. Sequencing was performed on peripheral blood. These receptors all stem from a woman aged 18-35 years with stable Graves' hyperthyroidism. Some clones in this sample may be carry-over from other donors' samples.

The genes are TRBV13 and TRBJ2-5; 9 nucleotides agree with TRBD1. Losses at the gene ends were 5 bases for V and 5 bases for J; bases not matched to a gene: 6. CDR3 length: 14 residues. Germline-derived CDR1 and CDR2 are PRHDT and FYEKMQ (reference sequence). The DNA of the CDR3 is TGTGCCAGCAGCGACCGGGACAGGGTGGAGACCCAGTACTTC. Protein product: CASSDRDRVETQYF.

In this sample, this clonotype turned up a few times. V gene TRBV12-3 or TRBV12-4 combines with J gene TRBJ2-5; 12 bases align to TRBD2. The CDR3 runs to 18 residues. J gave up 4 bases and V 5 bases, and 14 bases lay outside the gene matches. The CDR3 DNA is TGTGCCAGCAGTCCTGGACTAGCGGGGCAACCTTACGCAGAGACCCAGTACTTC. Amino acid sequence: CASSPGLAGQPYAETQYF.

This clonotype has just a few counts. This chain joins TRBV30 and TRBJ1-6; tentative D call: TRBD1 (5 bases). Germline V CDR1 and CDR2: GTSNPN, SVGIG (reference sequence). The CDR3 has 13 amino acids. V lost 2 bases and J 6 bases, leaving 8 bases between the germline ends. CDR3 region: CAWSPGPNSPLHF. As DNA, the CDR3 is TGTGCCTGGAGTCCGGGACCTAATTCACCCCTCCACTTT.

This clonotype was counted many times. The chain combines TRBV29-1 with TRBJ1-2, with a weak D call TRBD1 (5 bases). This CDR3 spans 12 amino acids. The germline V gene encodes CDR1 SQVTM and CDR2 ANQGSEA. The germline V and J ends were trimmed by 3 bases and 10 bases, with 15 bases remaining between them. The DNA for the CDR3 is TGCAGCGTTGATCGTAGGCAGGGAGTCTACACCTTC. Translating it yields CSVDRRQGVYTF.

The chain joins TRBV12-3 or TRBV12-4 to TRBJ1-2, with D possibly matching TRBD1 (5 bases). V was pared by 3 bases and J by 5 bases, with 16 bases between. CDR3 length: 15 amino acids. The CDR3 spells CASSLVMVGGYGYTF. The CDR3 nucleotides read TGTGCCAGCAGTTTGGTGATGGTGGGGGGATATGGCTACACCTTC.

This clonotype was seen ten or more times. The V and J genes are TRBV28 and TRBJ1-5; D uncertain. The CDR3 runs to 13 residues. Germline CDR1 is MDHEN and CDR2 is SYDVKM. Trimming shortened V by 5 bases and J by 4 bases, and 9 bases separated the two germline ends. CDR3 in amino acids: CASSKDWNQPQHF. CDR3 nucleotides: TGTGCCAGCAGTAAGGACTGGAATCAGCCCCAGCATTTT.

This rearrangement joins TRBV27 to TRBJ1-3, with D maybe TRBD1 (5 bases). This CDR3 contains 15 residues. Trimming removed 6 bases from V and 0 bases from J, with 12 bases in between. Germline values: CDR1 MNHEY, CDR2 SMNVEV (reference sequence). CDR3 protein: CASRAAGHSGNTIYF. The CDR3 bases are TGTGCCAGCAGGGCGGCAGGGCACTCTGGAAACACCATATATTTT.

This chain links TRBV7-2 with TRBJ1-1, with 8 nucleotides matching TRBD1. Trimming cost V 3 bases and J 4 bases; bases outside gene matches: 10. The CDR3 loop spans 16 amino acids. Looked up from germline, CDR1 is SGHTA and CDR2 is FQGNSA. The CDR3 nucleotides read TGTGCCAGCAGCTTTTTTGAAGGACAGGGAGGCACTGAAGCTTTCTTT. As protein: CASSFFEGQGGTEAFF.

This clonotype was seen more than once but under ten times. The CDR3 DNA follows: TGTGCCAGTAGTATTGAGCAGGTGACATCCAGCAATCAGCCCCAGCATTTT. It specifies CASSIEQVTSSNQPQHF. The V gene is TRBV19, the J gene TRBJ1-5; D remains unclear. The V and J ends lost 3 bases and 1 base respectively, with 16 bases between them. CDR1 is LNHDA, CDR2 SQIVND, per germline (reference sequence). This CDR3 spans 17 amino acids. Filled out from reference TRBV19 and TRBJ1-5, the complete variable domain reads DGGITQSPKYLFRKEGQNVTLSCEQNLNHDAMYWYRQDPGQGLRLIYYSQIVNDFQKGDIAEGYSVSREKKESFPLTVTSAQKNPTAFYLCASSIEQVTSSNQPQHFGDGTRLSIL.

This clonotype was seen many times. The chain is built from TRBV6-5 and TRBJ1-6, with D tentatively TRBD1 (5 bases). The length of the CDR3 is 16 residues. Trimming cost V 0 bases and J 5 bases, with 11 bases left between them. The germline V gene has CDR1 MNHEY and CDR2 SVGAGI. DNA for the CDR3: TGTGCCAGCAGTTACTCTTGGGGGAACCATAATTCACCCCTCCACTTT. Translation: CASSYSWGNHNSPLHF.

V usage is TRBV6-1 and J usage is TRBJ2-7; D gene unclear. Germline V gives CDR1 MNHNS, CDR2 SASEGT. The V gene lost 1 base and the J gene lost 0 bases, with 10 bases spanning the gap. The CDR3 is 15 residues long. The CDR3, as DNA: TGTGCCAGCAGTGAAGAGATGGGGAACTCCTACGAGCAGTACTTC. This gives the protein CASSEEMGNSYEQYF.

This clonotype was seen repeatedly, ten times or more. This chain joins TRBV12-3 or TRBV12-4 and TRBJ1-5; D unresolved. V dropped 3 bases and J dropped 9 bases, with 15 bases sitting between them. CDR3 length: 14 residues. CDR3 amino acids: CASSFTLGSRPQHF. For the CDR3, the DNA is TGTGCCAGCAGTTTTACTCTAGGGAGCCGGCCCCAGCATTTT.

V and J are TRBV10-3 and TRBJ2-7, with D possibly called TRBD1 or TRBD2 (5 bases each). This CDR3 contains 16 residues. Germline V gene lookup returns CDR1 ENHRY and CDR2 SYGVKD. Trimming took off 2 bases at V and 2 bases at J, with 16 bases between the two ends. The CDR3 coding sequence is TGTGCCATCAGTGAGCCCACGGGACCTTTGCCCTACGAGCAGTACTTC. Translating gives CAISEPTGPLPYEQYF.